This is a list of T cell receptor beta chains from one sample in a study of patients and donors after allogeneic stem cell transplantation. TCRdb used MiXCR to reprocess the RT-PCR reads, holding one entry per CDR3 protein. This table holds tens of thousands of distinct CDR3 sequences, less than 5% found once. The sequencing input was blood, either unsorted or a sorted T cell fraction (not recorded which). The receptor source for this set is a human donor who was either an allogeneic HSCT recipient or a stem cell or donor lymphocyte infusion donor (not recorded which). It is not recorded whose cells these are; they may come from a transplant donor. CDR3s include the opening cysteine and the closing phenylalanine or tryptophan. Each record gives: D gene, CDR3 length, V gene, J gene, clone size, CDR3 DNA, CDR3 protein. A D gene is named only where the DNA matches it firmly. Part of the rows lack a size; the others show once, few, many or a class for expanded clones.

>NA|15|TRBV15|TRBJ2-7|few
TGTGCCACCAGCAGACGCCAAGGGTCAGGCTACGAGCAGTACTTC
CATSRRQGSGYEQYF
>NA|14|TRBV6-1|TRBJ2-5|many
TGTGCCAGCAGTGCAACCCTAGAGGGACGGACCCAGTACTTC
CASSATLEGRTQYF
>NA|15|TRBV5-6|TRBJ2-6|many
TGTGCCAGCAGCTTGTCAGGGTCTGGGGCCAACGTCCTGACTTTC
CASSLSGSGANVLTF
>TRBD2|17|TRBV12-3/TRBV12-4|TRBJ2-5|NA
TGTGCCAGCAGTCCGGGACTAGCGGGAGGGGTCGGGGAGACCCAGTACTTC
CASSPGLAGGVGETQYF
>NA|17|TRBV7-9|TRBJ2-1|many
TGTGCCAGCAGCCCCCCTTCCGGGACCCAATACTACAATGAGCAGTTCTTC
CASSPPSGTQYYNEQFF
>TRBD1|14|TRBV3-1|TRBJ1-1|many
TGTGCCAGCAGCCCCCGGACAGGGAACGCTGAAGCTTTCTTT
CASSPRTGNAEAFF
>TRBD1|14|TRBV12-3/TRBV12-4|TRBJ2-7|many
TGTGCCAGCACCACCGGGACAGGGTACCACGAGCAGTACTTC
CASTTGTGYHEQYF
>NA|12|TRBV20-1|TRBJ1-5|many
TGCAGTGGCGGCAGCCGAAATCAACCCCAGCATTTT
CSGGSRNQPQHF
>NA|15|TRBV27|TRBJ1-5|many
TGTGCCAGCAGTTTATGGGGGAACCTCAATCAGCCCCAGCATTTT
CASSLWGNLNQPQHF
>TRBD2|14|TRBV29-1|TRBJ2-3|NA
TGCAGCGGGTGGGCGGCGGGGGGACCCAATACGCAGTATTTT
CSGWAAGGPNTQYF
>NA|15|TRBV20-1|TRBJ1-6|few
TGCAGTGCTAGAGCTTCCAGTAAATTTAATTCACCCCTCCACTTT
CSARASSKFNSPLHF
>NA|15|TRBV19|TRBJ2-2|many
TGTGCCAGTAGTATCGGCCAGGGGAACACCGGGGAGCTGTTTTTT
CASSIGQGNTGELFF
>TRBD2|15|TRBV25-1|TRBJ2-3|few
TGTGCCAGCGGGGGGGGGACTAGCGGGGCAGATACGCAGTATTTT
CASGGGTSGADTQYF
>NA|13|TRBV20-1|TRBJ1-2|NA
TGCAGTGCTGGTGGGGGGTGGGGGATTGGCTACACCTTC
CSAGGGWGIGYTF
>TRBD1|15|TRBV6-1|TRBJ1-5|NA
TGTGCCAGCAGGCCCGGGACAGGGAGCAATCAGCCCCAGCATTTT
CASRPGTGSNQPQHF
>NA|14|TRBV20-1|TRBJ2-5|NA
TGCAGTGCTAGGATCTTGGCAGGGGGGGAGACCCAGTACTTC
CSARILAGGETQYF
>TRBD2|18|TRBV9|TRBJ2-7|few
TGTGCCAGCAGCCACGCTCCGGCGGGAGGGAATTATAAGTACGAGCAGTACTTC
CASSHAPAGGNYKYEQYF
>NA|15|TRBV7-2|TRBJ1-3|many
TGTGCCAGCAGCTTAGAAAGTCGCTCTGGAAACACCATATATTTT
CASSLESRSGNTIYF
>NA|14|TRBV4-2|TRBJ1-1|many
TGTGCCAGCAGCCACCTGGACAGGAACACTGAAGCTTTCTTT
CASSHLDRNTEAFF
>NA|17|TRBV11-2|TRBJ2-3|many
TGTGCCAGCAGCTTAAGGTCCCCTAGCGTTATTACAGATACGCAGTATTTT
CASSLRSPSVITDTQYF
>NA|12|TRBV19|TRBJ2-1|many
TGTGCCAGTAGTATGGAATTGACTGAGCAGTTCTTC
CASSMELTEQFF
>TRBD1|14|TRBV20-1|TRBJ1-1|many
TGCAGTGCGCGACAGGGGCCGGTGAACACTGAAGCTTTCTTT
CSARQGPVNTEAFF
>NA|14|TRBV20-1|TRBJ2-5|NA
TGCAGTGCCGACGCCGTGACACCCATAGAGACCCAGTACTTC
CSADAVTPIETQYF
>NA|15|TRBV7-2|TRBJ2-3|medium-sized
TGTGCCAGCAGCCCCTCCCTAGTCCACACAGATACGCAGTATTTT
CASSPSLVHTDTQYF
>NA|16|TRBV10-2|TRBJ1-6|many
TGCGCCAGCAGTGAGGGGGAGCTGGCGTATAATTCACCCCTCCACTTT
CASSEGELAYNSPLHF
>NA|13|TRBV20-1|TRBJ1-1|many
TGCAGTGCTATTCCCCGGGGTGGACCTGAAGCTTTCTTT
CSAIPRGGPEAFF
>TRBD2|15|TRBV2|TRBJ2-5|many
TGTGCCAGCAGTTTACTAGCGGGGAGGGGAGAGACCCAGTACTTC
CASSLLAGRGETQYF
>TRBD1|15|TRBV20-1|TRBJ1-2|many
TGCAGTGCTAGAGCCCGGGACAGGGCCGTCTATGGCTACACCTTC
CSARARDRAVYGYTF
>NA|14|TRBV5-5|TRBJ1-4|many
TGTGCCAGCAGCTTAGGTCTGCAGGATGAAAAACTGTTTTTT
CASSLGLQDEKLFF
>NA|11|TRBV29-1|TRBJ1-1|NA
TGCAGCGTTGATGACAGGTTCGAAGCTTTCTTT
CSVDDRFEAFF
>NA|15|TRBV5-1|TRBJ1-4|medium-sized
TGCGCCAGCAGCTTGGAGGCAGCTCACAATGAAAAACTGTTTTTT
CASSLEAAHNEKLFF
>NA|15|TRBV7-8|TRBJ1-6|NA
TGTGCCAGCAGCTCCCCTAGGGGGGATAATTCACCCCTCCACTTT
CASSSPRGDNSPLHF
>NA|15|TRBV4-2|TRBJ1-2|NA
TGTGCCAGCAGCCAATCGGGGGGGGCGACCATTGGCTACACCTTC
CASSQSGGATIGYTF
>TRBD1|16|TRBV28|TRBJ1-6|many
TGTGCCAGCAGTATTACAGGGGGCCCCTATAATTCACCCCTCCACTTT
CASSITGGPYNSPLHF
>NA|14|TRBV7-2|TRBJ2-7|many
TGTGCCAGCAGCTTACTGAGTCCCTCTGGGGAGCAGTACTTC
CASSLLSPSGEQYF